This TCR beta chain emerged from a study of blood T cell repertoires in COVID-19. Study-wide background: Samples taken during acute and convalescent COVID-19 were collected in the United States, Italy and Spain. The cDNA or gDNA used as material had been derived from T cells, B-cell-depleted T cells, or PBMCs.

CDR1 is MDHEN, CDR2 SYDVKM, per germline. V lost 3 bases and J 5 bases, leaving 13 bases between the germline ends. CDR3 size: 14 residues. In the original analysis: For nucleated cells, counts were estimated from reference gene primer amplification. Here immunoSEQ multiplex PCR was the method, and the copy in TCRdb shows in-frame clones only, minus some. V and J calls and clone size are copied from that table; D and trimming were computed from the DNA. The table has tens of thousands of clones, 65% to 80% seen once. The source material was peripheral blood. The J gene is TRBJ1-1, the V gene TRBV28; D remains ambiguous. This sequence was found in a man aged 65 to 79 with acute or convalescent COVID-19. CDR3 coding DNA: TGTGCCAGCAGTTTTGGATCGGGAAGGACTGAAGCTTTCTTT. As protein: CASSFGSGRTEAFF. The full variable domain, in which reference TRBV28 and TRBJ1-1 provide the parts outside the CDR3, is DVKVTQSSRYLVKRTGEKVFLECVQDMDHENMFWYRQDPGLGLRLIYFSYDVKMKEKGDIPEGYSVSREKKERFSLILESASTNQTSMYLCASSFGSGRTEAFFGQGTRLTVV.